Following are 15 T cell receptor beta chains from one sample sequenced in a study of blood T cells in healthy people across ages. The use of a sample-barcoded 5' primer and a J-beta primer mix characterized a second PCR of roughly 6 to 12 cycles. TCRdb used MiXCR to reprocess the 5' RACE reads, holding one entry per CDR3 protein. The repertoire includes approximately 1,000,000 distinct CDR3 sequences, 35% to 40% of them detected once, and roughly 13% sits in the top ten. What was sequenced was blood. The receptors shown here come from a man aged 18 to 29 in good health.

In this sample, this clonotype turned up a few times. DNA of the CDR3: TGTGCCAGCAGTTGGGTCGGCACAGATACGCAGTATTTT. Protein product: CASSWVGTDTQYF. The V call is TRBV27, the J call TRBJ2-3, with D hard to call. The CDR3 has 13 amino acids. Trimming took off 4 bases at V and 1 base at J, with 6 bases between the two ends. From germline, CDR1 is MNHEY and CDR2 SMNVEV (reference sequence).

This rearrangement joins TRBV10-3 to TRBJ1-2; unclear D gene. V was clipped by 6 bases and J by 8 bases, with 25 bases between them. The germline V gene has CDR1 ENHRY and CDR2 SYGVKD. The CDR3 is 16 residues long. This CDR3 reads CAISAPERTTVGGYTF. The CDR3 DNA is TGTGCCATCAGCGCGCCTGAGCGGACGACGGTTGGGGGCTACACCTTC.

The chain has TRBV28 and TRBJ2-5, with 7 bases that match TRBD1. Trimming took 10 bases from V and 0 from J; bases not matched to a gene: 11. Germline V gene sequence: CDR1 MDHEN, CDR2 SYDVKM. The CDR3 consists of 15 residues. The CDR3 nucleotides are TGTGCCACGAAGGACAGGCGAAAGTACCAAGAGACCCAGTACTTC. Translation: CATKDRRKYQETQYF.

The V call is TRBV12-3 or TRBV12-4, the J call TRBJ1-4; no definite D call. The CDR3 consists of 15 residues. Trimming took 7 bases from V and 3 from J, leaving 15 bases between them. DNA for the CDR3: TGTGCCAGCACCCCAAGTGGGGTGGCTAATGAAAAACTGTTTTTT. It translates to CASTPSGVANEKLFF.

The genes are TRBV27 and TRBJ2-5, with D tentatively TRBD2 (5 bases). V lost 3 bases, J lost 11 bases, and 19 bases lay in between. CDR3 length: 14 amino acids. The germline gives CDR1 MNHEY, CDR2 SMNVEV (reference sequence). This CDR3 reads CASSFQLTGNEQYF. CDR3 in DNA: TGTGCCAGCAGTTTTCAACTCACGGGGAATGAGCAGTACTTC.

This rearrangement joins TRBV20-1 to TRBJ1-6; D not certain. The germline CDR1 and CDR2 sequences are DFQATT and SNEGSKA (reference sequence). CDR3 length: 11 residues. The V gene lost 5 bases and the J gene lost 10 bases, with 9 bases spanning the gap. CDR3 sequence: CSAASGSPLHF. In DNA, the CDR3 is TGCAGTGCTGCCAGTGGATCACCCCTCCACTTT.

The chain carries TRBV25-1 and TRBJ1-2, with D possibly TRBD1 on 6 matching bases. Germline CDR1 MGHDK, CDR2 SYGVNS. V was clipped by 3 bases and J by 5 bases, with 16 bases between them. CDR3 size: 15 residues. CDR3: CASSDPTGTLYGYTF. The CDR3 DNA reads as TGTGCCAGCAGTGATCCTACCGGGACACTGTATGGCTACACCTTC.

CDR3 sequence: CSVEGLAGGNTEAFF. The CDR3 DNA is TGCAGCGTTGAGGGCCTAGCGGGGGGCAACACTGAAGCTTTCTTT. The chain is built from TRBV29-1 and TRBJ1-1; D perhaps matches TRBD1 (6 bases). The CDR3 contains 15 residues. V was cut by 3 bases and J by 2 bases, with 16 bases left in between. CDR1 is SQVTM, CDR2 ANQGSEA, per germline.

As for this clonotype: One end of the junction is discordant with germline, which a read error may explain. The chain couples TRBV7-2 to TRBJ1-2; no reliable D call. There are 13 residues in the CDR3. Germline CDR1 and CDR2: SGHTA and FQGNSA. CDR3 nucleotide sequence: TGTGCCATCAGCTTAGAAGATGTTTATGGCTACACCTTC. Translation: CAISLEDVYGYTF.

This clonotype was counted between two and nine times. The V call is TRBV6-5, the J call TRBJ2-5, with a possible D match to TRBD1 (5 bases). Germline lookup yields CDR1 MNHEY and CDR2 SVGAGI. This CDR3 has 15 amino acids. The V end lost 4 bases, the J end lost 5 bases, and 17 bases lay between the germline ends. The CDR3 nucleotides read TGTGCCAGCAGTTCCCGCGACAGCTTCGTGGAGACCCAGTACTTC. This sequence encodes CASSSRDSFVETQYF.

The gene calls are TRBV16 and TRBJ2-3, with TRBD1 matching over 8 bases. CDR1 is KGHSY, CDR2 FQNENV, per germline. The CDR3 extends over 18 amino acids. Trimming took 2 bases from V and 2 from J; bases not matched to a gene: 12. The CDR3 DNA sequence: TGTGCCAGCAGCCAAATCCCCTCCCGGACAGGGAACACAGATACGCAGTATTTT. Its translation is CASSQIPSRTGNTDTQYF. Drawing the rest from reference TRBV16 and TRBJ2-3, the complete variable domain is GEEVAQTPKHLVRGEGQKAKLYCAPIKGHSYVFWYQQVLKNEFKFLISFQNENVFDETGMPKERFSAKCLPNSPCSLEIQATKLEDSAVYFCASSQIPSRTGNTDTQYFGPGTRLTVL.

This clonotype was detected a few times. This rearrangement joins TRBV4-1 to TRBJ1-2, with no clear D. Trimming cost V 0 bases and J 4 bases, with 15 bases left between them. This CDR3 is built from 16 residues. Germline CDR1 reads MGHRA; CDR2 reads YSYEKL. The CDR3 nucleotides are TGCGCCAGCAGCCAAGATATGGGCATGGTTAGCTATGGCTACACCTTC. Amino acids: CASSQDMGMVSYGYTF.

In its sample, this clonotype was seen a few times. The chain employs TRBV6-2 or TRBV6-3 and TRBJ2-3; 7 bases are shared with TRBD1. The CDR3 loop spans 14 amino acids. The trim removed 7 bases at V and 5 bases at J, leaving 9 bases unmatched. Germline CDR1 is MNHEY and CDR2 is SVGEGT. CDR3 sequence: CASNLDRAGDTQYF. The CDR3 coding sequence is TGTGCCAGCAACCTAGACAGGGCAGGAGATACGCAGTATTTT.

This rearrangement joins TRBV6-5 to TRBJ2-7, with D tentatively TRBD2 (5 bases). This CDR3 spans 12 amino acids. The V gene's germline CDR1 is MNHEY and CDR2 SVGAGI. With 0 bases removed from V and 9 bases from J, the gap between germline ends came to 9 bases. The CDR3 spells CASSYSKGRQYF. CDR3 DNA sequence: TGTGCCAGCAGTTACTCGAAAGGGAGGCAGTACTTC.

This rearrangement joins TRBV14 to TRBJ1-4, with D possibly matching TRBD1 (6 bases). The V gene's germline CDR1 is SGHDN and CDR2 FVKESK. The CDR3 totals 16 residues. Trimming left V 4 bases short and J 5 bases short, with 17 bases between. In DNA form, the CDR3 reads TGTGCCAGCAGCCGAAAGAGAGCAGGGGTAAATGAAAAACTGTTTTTT. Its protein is CASSRKRAGVNEKLFF.